This T cell receptor (beta chain) was captured in a study of T-cell memory formation after mild COVID-19. Across the whole study: TCR clustering was largely donor specific.

Regarding the study as a whole: Cross-reactive memory apparently joined, as some responding clones appeared in pre-infection memory. Whether day 37 second-wave clones are SARS-CoV-2-specific was not confirmed. A balance of CD4 and CD8 characterized clones contracting day 15 to 85, whereas later expanders leaned CD4+.

Each CDR3 protein gets one entry after TCRdb re-called the 5' RACE reads with MiXCR. The profile shows around 390,000 distinct CDR3 sequences, roughly 15% of them singletons. This clonotype turned up a few times. As yet, its antigen is unknown. The receptor was derived from a man younger than 35 who had mild COVID-19 (a few samples of this study predate the infection). Cell type and time point are not known. The sample taken for sequencing was PBMCs or a T cell subset sorted from them (not recorded which).

The CDR3 DNA sequence: TGCGCCAGCAGCTTGCAATCGGACACCGGGGAGCTGTTTTTT. Amino acids: CASSLQSDTGELFF. The V call is TRBV5-1, the J call TRBJ2-2, with D hard to call. Germline V CDR1 and CDR2: SGHRS, YFSETQ. The V and J ends lost 1 base and 3 bases respectively, with 7 bases between them. The CDR3 spans 14 residues.